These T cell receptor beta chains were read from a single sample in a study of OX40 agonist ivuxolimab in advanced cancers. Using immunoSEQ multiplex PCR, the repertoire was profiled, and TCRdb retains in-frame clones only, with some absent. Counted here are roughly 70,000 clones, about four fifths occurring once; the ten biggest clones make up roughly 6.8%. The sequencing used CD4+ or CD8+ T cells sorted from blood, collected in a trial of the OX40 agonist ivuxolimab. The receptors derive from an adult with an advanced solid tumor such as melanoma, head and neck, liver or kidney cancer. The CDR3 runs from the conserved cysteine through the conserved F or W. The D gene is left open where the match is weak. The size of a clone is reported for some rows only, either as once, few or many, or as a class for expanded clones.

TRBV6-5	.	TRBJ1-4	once	CASSPGAGFNEKLFF	TGTGCCAGCAGCCCCGGGGCAGGGTTTAATGAAAAACTGTTTTTT
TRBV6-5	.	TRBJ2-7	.	CASRVGVGAELF	.
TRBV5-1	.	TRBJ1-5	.	CASSSGTSADQPQHF	TGCGCCAGCAGCTCCGGGACGTCGGCGGATCAGCCCCAGCATTTT
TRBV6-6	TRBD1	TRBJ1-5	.	CASRMAGGKGQPQHF	TGTGCCAGCAGGATGGCAGGGGGCAAAGGGCAGCCCCAGCATTTT
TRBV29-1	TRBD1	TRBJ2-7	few	CSAAGTGLRDEQYF	TGCAGCGCGGCAGGGACAGGGTTAAGGGACGAGCAGTACTTC
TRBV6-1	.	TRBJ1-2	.	CASSEPPTGGYTF	TGTGCCAGCAGTGAACCCCCGACGGGTGGCTACACCTTC
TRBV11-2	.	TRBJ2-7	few	CASSLVPVAEQYF	TGTGCCAGCAGCTTAGTCCCGGTCGCCGAGCAGTACTTC
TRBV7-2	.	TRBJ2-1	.	CASSPRTIPNEQFF	TGTGCCAGCAGCCCAAGGACTATCCCCAATGAGCAGTTCTTC
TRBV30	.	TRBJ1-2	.	CAWSVHYGYTF	TGTGCCTGGAGTGTACACTATGGCTACACCTTC
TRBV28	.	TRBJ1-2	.	CASSLPDSFSGYTF	TGTGCCAGCAGTTTACCAGACAGCTTCAGTGGCTACACCTTC
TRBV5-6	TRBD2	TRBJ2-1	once	CASSLVAGGSLAGIEQFF	TGTGCCAGCAGCTTGGTGGCCGGGGGGTCGCTAGCGGGAATTGAGCAGTTCTTC
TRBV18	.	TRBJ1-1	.	CASSPPNTNTEAFF	TGTGCCAGCTCACCTCCCAACACGAACACTGAAGCTTTCTTT
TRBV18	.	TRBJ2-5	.	CASSPRGETQYF	TGTGCCAGCTCCCCAAGGGGAGAGACCCAGTACTTC
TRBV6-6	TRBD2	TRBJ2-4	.	CASSPRGSGSKNIQYF	TGTGCCAGCAGTCCCCGGGGTAGCGGGAGCAAAAACATTCAGTACTTC
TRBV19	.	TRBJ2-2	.	CASRMGNLNTGELFF	TGTGCCAGTAGGATGGGTAACCTGAACACCGGGGAGCTGTTTTTT
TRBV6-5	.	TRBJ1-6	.	CASSNTGYSPLHF	TGTGCCAGCAGTAACACAGGTTATTCACCCCTCCACTTT
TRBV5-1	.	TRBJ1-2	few	CASSLARAGAEGYTF	TGCGCCAGCAGCTTGGCCCGGGCAGGGGCTGAAGGCTACACCTTC
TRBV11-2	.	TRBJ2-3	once	CASSWESPDTQYF	TGTGCCAGCAGCTGGGAAAGCCCAGATACGCAGTATTTT
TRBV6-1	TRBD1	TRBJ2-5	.	CASSKDREETQYF	TGTGCCAGCAGTAAGGACAGGGAAGAGACCCAGTACTTC
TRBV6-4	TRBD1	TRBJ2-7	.	CASSRDSDSYEQYF	TGTGCCAGCAGCCGGGACAGTGACTCCTACGAGCAGTACTTC
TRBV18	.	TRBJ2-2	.	CASSLQTRQNTGELFF	TGTGCCAGCTCATTACAGACACGCCAGAACACCGGGGAGCTGTTTTTT
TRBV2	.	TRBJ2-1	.	CASKRVVSYNEQFF	TGTGCCAGCAAAAGGGTGGTCTCCTACAATGAGCAGTTCTTC
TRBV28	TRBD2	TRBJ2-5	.	CASSTRTSEGQETQYF	TGTGCCAGCAGTACCCGGACTAGCGAAGGGCAAGAGACCCAGTACTTC
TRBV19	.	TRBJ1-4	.	CASTSLRGLTNEKLFF	TGTGCCAGTACCTCTTTAAGGGGATTGACTAATGAAAAACTGTTTTTT
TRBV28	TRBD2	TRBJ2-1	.	CASSPNRLAGAYEQFF	TGTGCCAGCAGTCCAAACAGACTAGCGGGGGCTTATGAGCAGTTCTTC
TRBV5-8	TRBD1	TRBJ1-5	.	CASSLEGGADMEPQHF	TGTGCCAGCAGCTTGGAAGGGGGCGCGGATATGGAGCCCCAGCATTTT
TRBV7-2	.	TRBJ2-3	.	CASSLGTDTQYF	TGTGCCAGCAGCTTAGGGACAGATACGCAGTATTTT
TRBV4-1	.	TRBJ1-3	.	CASSQVPRSSGNTIYF	TGCGCCAGCAGCCAAGTCCCTCGGAGTTCTGGAAACACCATATATTTT
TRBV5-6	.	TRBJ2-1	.	CASSPLFGQTRDEQFF	TGTGCCAGCAGCCCCCTCTTCGGCCAAACCAGAGATGAGCAGTTCTTC
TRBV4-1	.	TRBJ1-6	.	CASSQDAQGGSPLHF	TGCGCCAGCAGCCAAGACGCCCAGGGTGGGTCACCCCTCCACTTT
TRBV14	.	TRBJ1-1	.	CASSPAREAEAFF	TGTGCCAGCAGCCCCGCCAGGGAGGCTGAAGCTTTCTTT
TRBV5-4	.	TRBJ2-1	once	CASSLAQAGGNEQFF	TGTGCCAGCAGCTTGGCCCAGGCAGGCGGCAATGAGCAGTTCTTC
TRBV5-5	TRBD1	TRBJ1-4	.	CASSLTGVGEKLFF	TGTGCCAGCAGCTTGACAGGGGTAGGGGAAAAACTGTTTTTT
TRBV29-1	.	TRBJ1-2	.	CSVGVADYGYTF	TGCAGCGTTGGGGTCGCCGACTATGGCTACACCTTC
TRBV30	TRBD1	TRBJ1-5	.	CAWSVGGTGPQPQHF	TGTGCCTGGAGTGTGGGGGGGACAGGGCCCCAGCCCCAGCATTTT
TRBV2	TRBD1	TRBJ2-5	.	CASRGDSWVVTQYF	TGTGCCAGCAGGGGGGACAGCTGGGTAGTGACCCAGTACTTC
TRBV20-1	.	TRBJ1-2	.	CSAQQDYGYTF	TGCAGTGCTCAGCAGGACTATGGCTACACCTTC
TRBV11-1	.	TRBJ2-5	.	CASSLLGTRETQYF	TGTGCCAGCAGCTTATTGGGGACCCGAGAGACCCAGTACTTC
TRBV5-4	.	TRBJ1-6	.	CASSAGQSNSPLHF	TGTGCCAGCAGCGCGGGACAAAGCAATTCACCCCTCCACTTT
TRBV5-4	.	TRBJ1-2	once	CASSLIPEEGLRYGYTF	TGTGCCAGCAGCTTGATCCCTGAGGAAGGCCTACGCTATGGCTACACCTTC
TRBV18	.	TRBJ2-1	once	CASSPAGQYNEQFF	TGTGCCAGCTCACCCGCGGGACAGTACAATGAGCAGTTCTTC
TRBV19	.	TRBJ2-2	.	CASSTHGSNTGELFF	TGTGCCAGTAGCACTCACGGGTCGAACACCGGGGAGCTGTTTTTT
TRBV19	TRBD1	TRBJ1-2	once	CASSGTPDRGGGYTF	TGTGCCAGTAGTGGTACCCCCGACAGGGGCGGCGGCTACACCTTC
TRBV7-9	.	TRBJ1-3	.	CASSPQRGSGNTIYF	TGTGCCAGCAGCCCCCAGAGGGGGTCTGGAAACACCATATATTTT
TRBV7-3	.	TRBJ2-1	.	CASSLRGGAGSYNEQFF	TGTGCCAGCAGCTTAAGGGGTGGGGCAGGCTCCTACAATGAGCAGTTCTTC
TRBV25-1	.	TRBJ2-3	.	CASSDGSSDTQYF	TGTGCCAGCAGTGACGGGAGCTCAGATACGCAGTATTTT